The 29 T cell receptor beta chains below come from one sample, sequenced in a study of vaccination effects on CD4 cells after COVID-19 (dated by TCRdb to 2021 to 2024). Library method: the immunoSEQ multiplex PCR assay. Entries here come from immuneACCESS through TCRdb and include only in-frame sequences with V and J called. Some clones fail to appear in such tables; in the studies checked, an unresolved V gene covers under half of the shortfall, and the cause of the remainder is unknown. The sample contains fewer than 25,000 clones, roughly four fifths of them found a single time. The ten largest clones represent approximately 38% of the sample. In the ViraFEST assay, PBMC were stimulated with viral peptide pools, and antigen-specific CD4+ T cell clonotypes were then identified by expansion using TCR sequencing. After around eleven days of culture, CD4+ T cells were isolated with the EasySep CD4+ T cell isolation kit. PCR-confirmed SARS-CoV-2 infection had occurred in convalescent patients between March and December 2020, before the Alpha, Beta and Delta variants emerged in the United States.

No antigen has been assigned to these receptors. The specimen was CD4+ T cells from PBMCs cultured with a peptide pool, collected before COVID-19 vaccination. The receptors here all came from a human donor who had a prior SARS-CoV-2 infection.

This chain links TRBV29-1 with TRBJ2-1; D is ambiguous. The germline CDR1 and CDR2 sequences are SQVTM and ANQGSEA. Between the trimmed V and J ends, which lost 4 bases and 9 bases, there was a span of 10 bases. The CDR3 loop spans 11 amino acids. As DNA, the CDR3 is TGCAGCGTTGGACTGGTTGGTGAGCAGTTCTTC. Amino acid sequence: CSVGLVGEQFF.

The chain is built from TRBV7-2 and TRBJ2-2; D is unclear. CDR1 is SGHTA, CDR2 FQGNSA, per germline. The CDR3 loop spans 12 amino acids. V was shortened by 3 bases and J by 3 bases, with 2 bases between the two germline ends. CDR3 nucleotides: TGTGCCAGCAGCTTTTACACCGGGGAGCTGTTTTTT. It translates to CASSFYTGELFF.

V and J are TRBV4-2 and TRBJ2-7; D gene unclear. Trimming left V 3 bases short and J 3 bases short, with 9 bases between. The CDR3 has 13 residues. The germline CDR1 and CDR2 sequences are LGHNA and YNFKEQ. The CDR3 bases are TGTGCCAGCAGCCAGGCTCCTGGCTACGAGCAGTACTTC. This codes for CASSQAPGYEQYF.

This clone was detected once. In nucleotides, the CDR3 is TGTGCCAGCAGCCGAGGGGGGGTCTATGGCTACACCTTC. This gives the protein CASSRGGVYGYTF. This chain uses TRBV11-2 with TRBJ1-2, with D possibly TRBD1 on 6 matching bases. The CDR3 runs to 13 residues. Germline CDR1 SGHAT, CDR2 FQNNGV. V was clipped by 5 bases and J by 4 bases, with 11 bases between them.

The V call is TRBV5-5, the J call TRBJ1-6, with a possible D match to TRBD1 (5 bases). V was shortened by 0 bases and J by 9 bases, with 19 bases between the two germline ends. This CDR3 is built from 17 residues. The germline CDR1 and CDR2 sequences are SGHKS and YYEKEE (reference sequence). The CDR3 DNA sequence: TGTGCCAGCAGCTTGGACCCCCTAGGTCAGGGTAGTTCACCCCTCCACTTT. As protein: CASSLDPLGQGSSPLHF.

This clone was seen more than once but under ten times. The V call is TRBV12-5, the J call TRBJ2-1, with TRBD2 matching 7 bases. V shed 3 bases and J 1 base; nucleotides not matched to a gene: 3. The V gene's germline CDR1 is LGHNT and CDR2 FRNRAP. The CDR3 has 15 amino acids. The CDR3 bases are TGTGCTAGTGGTTTCAGCGGGGCTTCCTACAATGAGCAGTTCTTC. It codes for CASGFSGASYNEQFF.

The gene calls are TRBV7-9 and TRBJ2-5, with 11 bases lining up with TRBD2. Germline V CDR1 and CDR2: SEHNR, FQNEAQ (reference sequence). V lost 2 bases and J lost 1; bases outside the gene matches: 6. The CDR3 spans 17 residues. This CDR3 is CASSLRVSGRAQETQYF. In DNA, the CDR3 is TGTGCCAGCAGCTTAAGGGTTAGCGGGAGGGCCCAAGAGACCCAGTACTTC.

CDR3: CAWLRDSYGYTF. As DNA, the CDR3 is TGTGCCTGGTTGAGGGATTCCTATGGCTACACCTTC. The gene calls are TRBV30 and TRBJ1-2, with D unresolved. Germline lookup yields CDR1 GTSNPN and CDR2 SVGIG (reference sequence). V was trimmed by 5 bases and J by 4 bases, leaving 11 bases between them. The CDR3 contains 12 residues.

CDR3 region: CASSARTSGTFTDTQYF. As DNA, the CDR3 is TGTGCCAGCAGCGCCCGGACTAGCGGGACTTTCACAGATACGCAGTATTTT. The chain employs TRBV5-8 and TRBJ2-3, with TRBD2 identical over 12 bases. CDR3 size: 17 residues. Per the germline V gene, CDR1 is SGHTS and CDR2 is YDEGEE. V was pared by 4 bases and J by 2 bases, with 8 bases of the junction left unmatched.

The V and J genes are TRBV11-2 and TRBJ2-3; D uncertain. Looked up from germline, CDR1 is SGHAT and CDR2 is FQNNGV. V lost 5 bases and J 2 bases, leaving 11 bases between the germline ends. CDR3 length: 14 residues. The CDR3 DNA reads as TGTGCCAGCAGCCAAGGGCGGTTCACAGATACGCAGTATTTT. Translated, it gives CASSQGRFTDTQYF. The complete variable domain, with remaining parts taken from reference TRBV11-2 and TRBJ2-3, reads EAGVAQSPRYKIIEKRQSVAFWCNPISGHATLYWYQQILGQGPKLLIQFQNNGVVDDSQLPKDRFSAERLKGVDSTLKIQPAKLEDSAVYLCASSQGRFTDTQYFGPGTRLTVL.

V and J are TRBV11-1 and TRBJ1-1, with 8 bases matching TRBD1. This CDR3 is 15 amino acids long. Germline V gives CDR1 SGHAT, CDR2 FQDESV (reference sequence). Unmatched junction bases numbered 5, after V lost 5 bases and J lost 0 bases. In DNA, the CDR3 is TGTGCCAGCAGCGCCCAGGGGGCGGTGAACACTGAAGCTTTCTTT. Amino acid sequence: CASSAQGAVNTEAFF.

This chain connects TRBV6-5 to TRBJ1-2, with D maybe TRBD1 (5 bases). There are 12 residues in the CDR3. CDR1 is MNHEY, CDR2 SVGAGI, per germline. Trimming took 2 bases from V and 8 from J, leaving 9 bases between them. The CDR3 DNA is TGTGCCAGCAGTTACATGGGGGGAGGCTACACCTTC. Translating gives CASSYMGGGYTF.

The rearrangement links TRBV11-2 to TRBJ1-1; possible D gene TRBD1, 5 bases. This CDR3 contains 13 residues. In germline, CDR1 is SGHAT, CDR2 FQNNGV. The V end lost 7 bases, the J end lost 1 base, and 10 bases lay between the germline ends. CDR3 loop: CASNPGQNTEAFF. In DNA, the CDR3 is TGTGCCAGCAACCCCGGACAGAACACTGAAGCTTTCTTT.

The chain carries TRBV7-8 and TRBJ2-1; 15 bases line up with TRBD2. CDR3 length: 15 amino acids. V dropped 5 bases and J dropped 10; count of bases not matched to a gene: 6. Germline V gene data show CDR1 as SGHVS and CDR2 as FQNEAQ. CDR3 sequence: CASSKGLAGGREQFF. CDR3 nucleotides: TGTGCCAGCAGCAAAGGACTAGCGGGAGGGAGGGAGCAGTTCTTC.

This CDR3 reads CASNRASYEQYF. CDR3 bases: TGTGCCAGCAATAGGGCGTCCTACGAGCAGTACTTC. This chain connects TRBV2 to TRBJ2-7, with D uncertain. CDR3 length: 12 residues. Between the trimmed V and J ends, which lost 7 bases and 1 base, there was a span of 8 bases. CDR1 SNHLY and CDR2 FYNNEI come from the germline V gene.

This rearrangement joins TRBV6-2 or TRBV6-3 to TRBJ2-7; tentative D call: TRBD1 (6 bases). Germline CDR1 and CDR2: MNHEY and SVGEGT. The length of the CDR3 is 16 residues. The V end was cut by 5 bases, the J end by 5 bases, with 22 bases between. The CDR3 sequence is CASSPPHRDIRHEQYF. CDR3 coding DNA: TGTGCCAGCAGTCCCCCCCACCGGGACATCCGCCACGAGCAGTACTTC.

The CDR3 spells CASSSQGLYTEAFF. The CDR3 nucleotides are TGTGCCAGCAGCTCACAGGGATTGTACACTGAAGCTTTCTTT. The genes are TRBV11-3 and TRBJ1-1; possibly TRBD1 for D (6 bases). The CDR3 is 14 amino acids. Germline V lookup: CDR1 SGHNT, CDR2 YENEEA. Trimming removed 4 bases at V and 3 bases at J, with 12 bases between.

The chain recombines TRBV18 with TRBJ2-6; D possibly corresponds to TRBD2 (6 bases). Germline V gene data show CDR1 as KGHSH and CDR2 as LQKENI. The CDR3 length is 17 residues. Trimming shortened V by 3 bases and J by 0 bases, and 12 bases separated the two germline ends. The CDR3 reads CASSPRVDYSGANVLTF. CDR3 coding DNA: TGTGCCAGCTCACCTCGCGTGGACTACTCTGGGGCCAACGTCCTGACTTTC.

In its sample, this clone was seen a few times. The gene calls are TRBV2 and TRBJ1-2; D gene unclear. CDR1 and CDR2 (germline): SNHLY, FYNNEI. The CDR3 loop spans 12 amino acids. The germline V and J ends were trimmed by 2 bases and 2 bases, with 3 bases remaining between them. CDR3 loop: CASSESNYGYTF. The CDR3 nucleotides read TGTGCCAGCAGTGAATCGAACTATGGCTACACCTTC. Based on the CDR3 plus reference TRBV2 and TRBJ1-2, the full variable domain is EPEVTQTPSHQVTQMGQEVILRCVPISNHLYFYWYRQILGQKVEFLVSFYNNEISEKSEIFDDQFSVERPDGSNFTLKIRSTKLEDSAMYFCASSESNYGYTFGSGTRLTVV.

There are a few counts of this clone. The chain employs TRBV6-6 and TRBJ2-7; D might be TRBD1 or TRBD2, each matching 5 bases. There are 12 residues in the CDR3. With 5 bases removed from V and 6 bases from J, the gap between germline ends came to 11 bases. CDR1 is MNHNY, CDR2 SVGAGI, per germline (reference sequence). CDR3 DNA sequence: TGTGCCAGCAGTAGGGACGCGCGCGAGCAGTACTTC. Amino acid sequence: CASSRDAREQYF.

V and J are TRBV12-3 or TRBV12-4 and TRBJ1-2; D is perhaps TRBD1 (5 bases). The ends were cut back, 2 bases at V and 2 bases at J, with 6 bases in the middle. The CDR3 is 13 residues long. DNA of the CDR3: TGTGCCAGCAGTTTAAGACAGAACTATGGCTACACCTTC. This sequence encodes CASSLRQNYGYTF.

This chain joins TRBV5-4 and TRBJ2-7; TRBD2 might be the D (5 bases). This CDR3 spans 16 amino acids. CDR1 and CDR2 from the germline V gene are SGHNT and YYREEE (reference sequence). V gave up 0 bases and J gave up 2 bases, with 15 bases separating them. CDR3 loop: CASSLDSRASPYEQYF. CDR3 nucleotides: TGTGCCAGCAGCTTGGATTCGAGGGCGTCGCCCTACGAGCAGTACTTC.

The chain uses TRBV6-2 or TRBV6-3 and TRBJ2-1, with unresolved D. Germline CDR1 is MNHEY and CDR2 is SVGEGT. The V gene lost 2 bases and the J gene lost 4 bases, with 12 bases spanning the gap. This CDR3 spans 15 amino acids. CDR3 residues: CASSYMASAYNEQFF. CDR3 DNA sequence: TGTGCCAGCAGTTACATGGCCTCCGCATACAATGAGCAGTTCTTC.

The rearrangement links TRBV6-6 to TRBJ2-7; no clear D gene. The CDR3 consists of 15 residues. Germline V CDR1 and CDR2: MNHNY, SVGAGI (reference sequence). The ends were cut back, 6 bases at V and 0 bases at J, with 15 bases in the middle. Here the CDR3 DNA reads TGTGCCAGCAGCCCAACGGGCGGCAACTCCTACGAGCAGTACTTC. Translating gives CASSPTGGNSYEQYF.

The CDR3 sequence is CASSWDRGQETQYF. The DNA of the CDR3 is TGTGCCAGCAGCTGGGACAGGGGACAAGAGACCCAGTACTTC. This chain joins TRBV5-4 and TRBJ2-5, with 10 bases aligning to TRBD1. The CDR3 extends over 14 amino acids. Germline V gene lookup returns CDR1 SGHNT and CDR2 YYREEE (reference sequence). Trimming removed 3 bases from V and 2 bases from J; junction bases left unmatched: 1.

This clone was counted once. J is TRBJ2-6 and V is TRBV2; 7 nucleotides align to TRBD1. Looked up from germline, CDR1 is SNHLY and CDR2 is FYNNEI. The CDR3 runs to 15 residues. V lost 4 bases to trimming and J lost 2 bases; unmatched junction nucleotides: 2. CDR3: CASSGDRAGANVLTF. CDR3 DNA sequence: TGTGCCAGCAGTGGTGACAGGGCTGGGGCCAACGTCCTGACTTTC. Supplemented by reference TRBV2 and TRBJ2-6, the full variable domain reads EPEVTQTPSHQVTQMGQEVILRCVPISNHLYFYWYRQILGQKVEFLVSFYNNEISEKSEIFDDQFSVERPDGSNFTLKIRSTKLEDSAMYFCASSGDRAGANVLTFGAGSRLTVL.

The DNA of the CDR3 is TGTGCCAGCAGTTTTTTAAGCTCCTACAATGAGCAGTTCTTC. Translation: CASSFLSSYNEQFF. The rearrangement uses TRBV2 and TRBJ2-1; D remains ambiguous. Per the germline V gene, CDR1 is SNHLY and CDR2 is FYNNEI. V shed 5 bases and J shed 0 bases, with 8 bases lying between them. The CDR3 extends over 14 amino acids. The entire variable domain, with the rest obtained from reference TRBV2 and TRBJ2-1, is as follows: EPEVTQTPSHQVTQMGQEVILRCVPISNHLYFYWYRQILGQKVEFLVSFYNNEISEKSEIFDDQFSVERPDGSNFTLKIRSTKLEDSAMYFCASSFLSSYNEQFFGPGTRLTVL.

This clone appeared a few times. The chain links TRBV5-1 to TRBJ1-6; tentative D call: TRBD1 (5 bases). The CDR3 consists of 16 residues. Deletions cut 3 bases from V and 7 bases from J, with 17 bases between. From germline, CDR1 is SGHRS and CDR2 YFSETQ. This CDR3 reads CASSSVGRGLNSPLHF. The CDR3 nucleotides read TGCGCCAGCAGCTCCGTTGGTCGGGGCCTCAATTCACCCCTCCACTTT.

The chain recombines TRBV7-3 with TRBJ1-6; TRBD1 agrees at 9 bases. The germline CDR1 and CDR2 sequences are SGHTA and FQGTGA. With V trimmed by 4 bases and J by 6 bases, 4 bases remained unmatched. There are 15 residues in the CDR3. The CDR3 reads CASSSQGAPNSPLHF. CDR3 DNA sequence: TGTGCCAGCAGCTCACAGGGGGCGCCTAATTCACCCCTCCACTTT.